This paragraph reports one TCR beta chain. Antigen specificity is unknown. This entry comes from a study of long-term antiretroviral therapy in people with HIV. The assay used was immunoSEQ (version v3.0), run at survey level. The method was immunoSEQ multiplex PCR; TCRdb's version includes in-frame clones alone and lacks a portion of them. The table shows approximately 27,000 clones, with roughly 90% occurring only once. Study-wide results and limits: Those clones which expanded before ART made up the dominant part of the repertoire at all time points. Compared with controls, HIV repertoires showed narrower CDR3 length ranges.

Germline CDR1 and CDR2: SGHNT and YYREEE (reference sequence). The ends were cut back, 3 bases at V and 4 bases at J, with 19 bases in the middle. This CDR3 is built from 16 residues. Cryopreserved PBMC numbered about 0.85-10 million per sample before DNA extraction. The sequence came from a woman aged 40 to 50 with HIV. This material consisted of unsorted PBMCs, taken 5.2 years after starting antiretroviral therapy. This rearrangement joins TRBV5-4 to TRBJ1-2, with D uncertain. The CDR3 DNA reads as TGTGCCAGCAGCTATTACTCAGGCGGGTCGGTCTATGGCTACACCTTC. Its protein is CASSYYSGGSVYGYTF.